This TCR beta chain appears in the sequencing data of a study of T cell changes during pregnancy in multiple sclerosis. J gave up 9 bases and V 3 bases, and 1 base lay outside the gene matches. Germline CDR1 is SEHNR and CDR2 is FQNEAQ (reference sequence). The CDR3 consists of 12 residues. Data came from immunoSEQ multiplex PCR; TCRdb stores just in-frame clones and leaves some out. The data show over 45,000 clones, with 88% seen just once and 0.95% to 1.5% held by the top ten. The material sequenced was CD4+ T cells from peripheral blood mononuclear cells, taken in the second trimester of pregnancy. This TCR was sampled from a female donor with multiple sclerosis, enrolled in a pregnancy study. The chain has TRBV7-9 and TRBJ1-4, with 7 bases identical to TRBD1. The CDR3 nucleotides are TGTGCCAGCAGCTTGGACAGGCAAAAACTGTTTTTT. It translates to CASSLDRQKLFF. The whole variable domain, remainder taken from reference TRBV7-9 and TRBJ1-4, is DTGVSQNPRHKITKRGQNVTFRCDPISEHNRLYWYRQTLGQGPEFLTYFQNEAQLEKSRLLSDRFSAERPKGSFSTLEIQRTEQGDSAMYLCASSLDRQKLFFGSGTQLSVL.